This record covers a single T cell receptor (beta chain). The antigen is unknown. The data are from a study of cytomegalovirus exposure and HLA in healthy donors. Study outcomes and limitations: With further analysis later on, most CMV-associated TCR beta chains appeared HLA-restricted.

In the PCR, 60 Vbeta and 13 Jbeta primers were used. Repertoires were generated with immunoSEQ multiplex PCR, while TCRdb's copy carries only in-frame clones and drops some. The profile shows fewer than 250,000 clones, about 80% of them singletons. Sequencing was carried out using PBMCs. This receptor was taken from a male donor in good health and CMV-seronegative.

The chain's CDR3 is CAISERQGPYGYTF. The CDR3 nucleotides are TGTGCCATCAGTGAGAGGCAGGGGCCCTATGGCTACACCTTC. The chain combines TRBV10-3 with TRBJ1-2, with D maybe TRBD1 (6 bases). CDR3 length: 14 amino acids. Germline loops: CDR1 ENHRY, CDR2 SYGVKD. V dropped 2 bases and J dropped 4 bases, with 11 bases sitting between them.